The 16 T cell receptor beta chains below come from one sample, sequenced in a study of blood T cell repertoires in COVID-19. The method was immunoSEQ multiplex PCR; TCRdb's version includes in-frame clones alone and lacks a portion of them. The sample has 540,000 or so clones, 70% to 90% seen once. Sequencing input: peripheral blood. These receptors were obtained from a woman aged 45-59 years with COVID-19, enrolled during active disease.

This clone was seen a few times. The CDR3 nucleotides read TGTGCCAGCAGCCCCCTAGGCGGGAGTTCGGATTCACCCCTCCACTTT. Its translation: CASSPLGGSSDSPLHF. This chain joins TRBV7-8 and TRBJ1-6, with D unclear. CDR1 and CDR2 from the germline V gene are SGHVS and FQNEAQ. The CDR3 loop spans 16 amino acids. V was pared by 5 bases and J by 8 bases, with 19 bases between.

The CDR3 region is CASSEGLGEQFF. For the CDR3, the DNA is TGTGCCAGCAGTGAAGGACTCGGTGAGCAGTTCTTC. The chain recombines TRBV6-1 with TRBJ2-1; D uncertain. Trimming took 1 base from V and 9 from J, leaving 7 bases between them. The V gene's germline CDR1 is MNHNS and CDR2 SASEGT. The CDR3 is made up of 12 amino acids.

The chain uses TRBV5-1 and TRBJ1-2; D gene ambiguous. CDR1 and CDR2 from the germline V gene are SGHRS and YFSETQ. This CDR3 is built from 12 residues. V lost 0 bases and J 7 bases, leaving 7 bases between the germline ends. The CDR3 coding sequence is TGCGCCAGCAGCTTGGTGGAGGGTGGCTACACCTTC. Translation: CASSLVEGGYTF.

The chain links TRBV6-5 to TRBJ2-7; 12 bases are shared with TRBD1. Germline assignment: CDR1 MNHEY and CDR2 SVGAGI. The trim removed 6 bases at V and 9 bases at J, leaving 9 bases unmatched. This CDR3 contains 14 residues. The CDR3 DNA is TGTGCCAGCAGCCCGGGACAGGGGGCGTCTCGGCAGTACTTC. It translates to CASSPGQGASRQYF.

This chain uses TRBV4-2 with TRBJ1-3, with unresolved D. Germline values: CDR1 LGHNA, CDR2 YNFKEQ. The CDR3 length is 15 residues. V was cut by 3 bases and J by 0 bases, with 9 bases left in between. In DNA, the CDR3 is TGTGCCAGCAGCCATGTTCGGAGCTCTGGAAACACCATATATTTT. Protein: CASSHVRSSGNTIYF.

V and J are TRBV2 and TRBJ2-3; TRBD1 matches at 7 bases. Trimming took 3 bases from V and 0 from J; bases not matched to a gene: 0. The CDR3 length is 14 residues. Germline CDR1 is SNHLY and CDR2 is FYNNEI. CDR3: CASSDRGSTDTQYF. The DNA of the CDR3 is TGTGCCAGCAGTGACAGGGGGAGCACAGATACGCAGTATTTT. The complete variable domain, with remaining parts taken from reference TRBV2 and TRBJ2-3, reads EPEVTQTPSHQVTQMGQEVILRCVPISNHLYFYWYRQILGQKVEFLVSFYNNEISEKSEIFDDQFSVERPDGSNFTLKIRSTKLEDSAMYFCASSDRGSTDTQYFGPGTRLTVL.

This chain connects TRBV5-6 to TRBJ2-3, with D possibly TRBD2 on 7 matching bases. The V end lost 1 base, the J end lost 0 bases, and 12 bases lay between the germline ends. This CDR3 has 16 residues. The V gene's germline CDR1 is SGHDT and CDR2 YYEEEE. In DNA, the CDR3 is TGTGCCAGCAGCTTGTCGCGGGGGCCTAGCACAGATACGCAGTATTTT. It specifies CASSLSRGPSTDTQYF.

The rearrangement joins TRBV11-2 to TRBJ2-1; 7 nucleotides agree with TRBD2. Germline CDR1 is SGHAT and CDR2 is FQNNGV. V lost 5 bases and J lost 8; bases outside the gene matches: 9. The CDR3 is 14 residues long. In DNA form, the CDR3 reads TGTGCCAGCAGCCTCGCAGGGAGGGTTGATGAGCAGTTCTTC. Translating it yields CASSLAGRVDEQFF.

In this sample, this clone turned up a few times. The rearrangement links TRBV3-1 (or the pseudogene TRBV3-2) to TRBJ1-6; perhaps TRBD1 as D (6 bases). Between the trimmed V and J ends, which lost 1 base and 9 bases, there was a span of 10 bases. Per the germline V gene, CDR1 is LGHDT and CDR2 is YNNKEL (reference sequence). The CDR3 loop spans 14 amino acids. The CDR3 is CASSQGRGRSPLHF. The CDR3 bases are TGTGCCAGCAGCCAAGGCAGGGGACGTTCACCCCTCCACTTT.

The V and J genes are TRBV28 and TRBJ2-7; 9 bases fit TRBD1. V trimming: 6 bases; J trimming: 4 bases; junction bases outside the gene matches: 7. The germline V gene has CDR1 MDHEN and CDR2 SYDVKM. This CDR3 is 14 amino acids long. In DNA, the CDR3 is TGTGCCAGCAGACAGGGGGCACCTGATTACGAGCAGTACTTC. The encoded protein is CASRQGAPDYEQYF.

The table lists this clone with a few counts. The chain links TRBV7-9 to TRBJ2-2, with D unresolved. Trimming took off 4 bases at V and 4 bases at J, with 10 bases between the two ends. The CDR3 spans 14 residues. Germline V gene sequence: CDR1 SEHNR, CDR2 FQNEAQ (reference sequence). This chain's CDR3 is CASSSLDGTGELFF. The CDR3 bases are TGTGCCAGCAGCTCCCTAGACGGCACCGGGGAGCTGTTTTTT.

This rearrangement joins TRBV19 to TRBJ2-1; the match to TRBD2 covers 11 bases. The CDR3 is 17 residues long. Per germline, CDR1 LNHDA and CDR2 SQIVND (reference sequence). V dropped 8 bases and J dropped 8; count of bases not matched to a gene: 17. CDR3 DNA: TGTGCCAGTTCGGGGACTAGCGGAGAATCGGTTTGGGATGAGCAGTTCTTC. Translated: CASSGTSGESVWDEQFF. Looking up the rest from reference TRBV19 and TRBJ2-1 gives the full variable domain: DGGITQSPKYLFRKEGQNVTLSCEQNLNHDAMYWYRQDPGQGLRLIYYSQIVNDFQKGDIAEGYSVSREKKESFPLTVTSAQKNPTAFYLCASSGTSGESVWDEQFFGPGTRLTVL.

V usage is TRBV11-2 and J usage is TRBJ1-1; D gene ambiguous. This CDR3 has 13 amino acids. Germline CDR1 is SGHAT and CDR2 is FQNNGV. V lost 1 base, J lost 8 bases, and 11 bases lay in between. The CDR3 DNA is TGTGCCAGCAGCTTAGTAGTACGGAGCGAAGCTTTCTTT. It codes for CASSLVVRSEAFF.

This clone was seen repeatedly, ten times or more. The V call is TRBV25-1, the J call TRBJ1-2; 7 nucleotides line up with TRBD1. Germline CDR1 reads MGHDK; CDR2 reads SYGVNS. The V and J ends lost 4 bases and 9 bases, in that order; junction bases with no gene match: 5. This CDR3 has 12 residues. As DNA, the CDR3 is TGTGCCAGCAGTGGACAGGGTATAAGCTACACCTTC. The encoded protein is CASSGQGISYTF.

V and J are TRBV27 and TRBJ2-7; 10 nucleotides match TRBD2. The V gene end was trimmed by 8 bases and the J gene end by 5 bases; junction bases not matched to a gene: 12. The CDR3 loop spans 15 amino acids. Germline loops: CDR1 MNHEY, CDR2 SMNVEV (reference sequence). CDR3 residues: CASGRSGGAVHEQYF. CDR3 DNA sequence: TGTGCCAGCGGACGAAGCGGGGGGGCCGTCCACGAGCAGTACTTC.

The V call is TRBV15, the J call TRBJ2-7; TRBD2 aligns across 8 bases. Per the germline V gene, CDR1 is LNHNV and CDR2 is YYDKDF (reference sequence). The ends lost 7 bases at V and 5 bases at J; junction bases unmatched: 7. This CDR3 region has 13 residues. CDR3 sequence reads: CATTTRGGNEQYF. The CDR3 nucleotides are TGTGCCACCACTACACGGGGGGGGAACGAGCAGTACTTC.